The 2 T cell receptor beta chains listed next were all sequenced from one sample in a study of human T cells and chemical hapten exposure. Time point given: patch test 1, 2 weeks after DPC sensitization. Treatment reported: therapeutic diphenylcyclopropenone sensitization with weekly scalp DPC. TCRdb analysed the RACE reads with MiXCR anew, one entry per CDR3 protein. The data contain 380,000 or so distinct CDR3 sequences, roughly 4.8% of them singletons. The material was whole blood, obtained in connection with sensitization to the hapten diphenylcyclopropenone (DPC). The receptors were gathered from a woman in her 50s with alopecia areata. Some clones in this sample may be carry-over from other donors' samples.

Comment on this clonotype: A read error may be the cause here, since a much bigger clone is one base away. The CDR3 sequence is CASSLDMGQCVEQYF. The CDR3 bases are TGTGCCAGCAGCTTAGATATGGGACAGTGTGTGGAGCAGTACTTC. The chain links TRBV7-9 to TRBJ2-7; 7 nucleotides agree with TRBD1. Unmatched junction bases numbered 10, after V lost 1 base and J lost 7 bases. The CDR3 runs to 15 residues. CDR1 and CDR2 (germline): SEHNR, FQNEAQ (reference sequence).

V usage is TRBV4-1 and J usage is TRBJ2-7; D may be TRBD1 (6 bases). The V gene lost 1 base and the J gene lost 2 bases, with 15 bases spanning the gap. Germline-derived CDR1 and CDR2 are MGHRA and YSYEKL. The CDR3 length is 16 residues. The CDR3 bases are TGCGCCAGCAGCCAAGGGGCCGGGACATCAACCTACGAGCAGTACTTC. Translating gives CASSQGAGTSTYEQYF.